These 8 T cell receptor beta chains were all obtained from the same sample, sequenced in a study of blood T cells in healthy people across ages (dated by TCRdb to between 2014 and 2017). Library preparation employed 5' RACE. TCRdb records Illumina HiSeq 2500 as the sequencer. A second roughly 7 to 11 cycle PCR used a sample-barcoded 5' primer and a J-beta primer mix. The public reads were reanalyzed by TCRdb: fastp trimming at Q25, MiXCR alignment, in-frame beta chains only. Rows matching on CDR3 protein sequence are summarized as one entry with the most common DNA and genes. The sample records about 580,000 distinct CDR3 sequences, 47% of which are singletons. The ten most abundant clones make up approximately 25% of the sample. The sample comprised blood. The receptor set was obtained from a man aged 80 or over in good health.

CDR3 loop: CASSQDPGQGNTGELFF. In DNA, the CDR3 is TGCGCCAGCAGCCAAGATCCCGGACAGGGAAACACCGGGGAGCTGTTTTTT. This rearrangement joins TRBV4-3 to TRBJ2-2; 8 bases agree with TRBD1. V shed 0 bases and J 2 bases; nucleotides not matched to a gene: 5. This CDR3 region has 17 residues. Germline loops: CDR1 LGHNA, CDR2 YSLEER.

This clonotype has a handful of counts. The chain recombines TRBV28 with TRBJ2-5; D call uncertain. V was pared by 4 bases and J by 1 base, with 4 bases between. CDR3 length: 12 amino acids. From germline, CDR1 is MDHEN and CDR2 SYDVKM. The CDR3 sequence: CASSSVQETQYF. In DNA form, the CDR3 reads TGTGCCAGCAGTTCGGTCCAAGAGACCCAGTACTTC.

The chain carries TRBV9 and TRBJ2-7, with D possibly being TRBD2 (6 bases). This CDR3 spans 16 amino acids. Germline CDR1 SGDLS, CDR2 YYNGEE. With 2 bases removed from V and 0 bases from J, the gap between germline ends came to 15 bases. The CDR3 loop is CASSVDGGTGSYEQYF. The DNA of the CDR3 is TGTGCCAGCAGCGTCGATGGGGGGACGGGCTCCTACGAGCAGTACTTC.

This clonotype has a handful of counts. A much larger clone differs by one base, so this may be a read error. V and J are TRBV6-6 and TRBJ1-4; tentatively, D is TRBD1 (6 bases). Germline loops: CDR1 MNHNY, CDR2 SVGAGI (reference sequence). The CDR3 totals 15 residues. CDR3 DNA sequence: TGTGCCGGCAGTTTTGGGGGGGCGATGGGAGAAAAACTGTTTTTT. Protein product: CAGSFGGAMGEKLFF.

The rearrangement links TRBV30 to TRBJ1-1; 7 bases align to TRBD1. The V and J ends lost 3 bases and 1 base, in that order; junction bases with no gene match: 2. The CDR3 totals 13 residues. Looked up from germline, CDR1 is GTSNPN and CDR2 is SVGIG (reference sequence). CDR3 residues: CAWSTGANTEAFF. Written as DNA, the CDR3 is TGTGCCTGGAGCACAGGGGCGAACACTGAAGCTTTCTTT.

The chain joins TRBV20-1 to TRBJ1-3, with a weak D call TRBD1 (5 bases). CDR3 size: 15 residues. V gave up 6 bases and J gave up 0 bases, with 15 bases separating them. From germline, CDR1 is DFQATT and CDR2 SNEGSKA (reference sequence). The CDR3 sequence: CSATDRAISGNTIYF. CDR3 nucleotide sequence: TGCAGTGCCACCGACAGAGCCATCTCTGGAAACACCATATATTTT.

This clonotype was detected a few times. CDR3 nucleotides: TGTGCCAGCAGTTACCCGTCGCAGACCTACGAGCAGTACTTC. Protein sequence: CASSYPSQTYEQYF. The chain recombines TRBV6-2 or TRBV6-3 with TRBJ2-7, with unresolved D. The ends were cut back, 2 bases at V and 2 bases at J, with 10 bases in the middle. The CDR3 sequence is 14 residues long. Germline V gene sequence: CDR1 MNHEY, CDR2 SVGEGT.

This clonotype was recorded at least ten times. This sequence joins TRBV29-1 and TRBJ2-3; possibly TRBD2 for D (5 bases). Trimming cost V 3 bases and J 6 bases, with 7 bases left between them. The CDR3 consists of 11 residues. The germline gives CDR1 SQVTM, CDR2 ANQGSEA. The CDR3 loop reads CSVDSGDTQYF. The CDR3 DNA sequence: TGCAGCGTTGACTCGGGGGATACGCAGTATTTT.